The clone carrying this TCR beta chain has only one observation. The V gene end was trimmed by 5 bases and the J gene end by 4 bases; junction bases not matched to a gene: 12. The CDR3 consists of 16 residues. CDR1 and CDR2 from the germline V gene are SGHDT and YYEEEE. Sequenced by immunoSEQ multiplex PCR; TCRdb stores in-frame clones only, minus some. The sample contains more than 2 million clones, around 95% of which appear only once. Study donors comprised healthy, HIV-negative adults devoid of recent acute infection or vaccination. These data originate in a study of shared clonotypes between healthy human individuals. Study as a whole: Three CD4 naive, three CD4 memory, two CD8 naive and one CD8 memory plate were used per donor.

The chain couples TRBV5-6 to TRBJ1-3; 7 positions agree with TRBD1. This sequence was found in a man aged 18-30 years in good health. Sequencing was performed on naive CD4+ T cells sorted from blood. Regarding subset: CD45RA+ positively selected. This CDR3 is CASRATGLASGNTIYF. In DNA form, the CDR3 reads TGTGCCAGCAGGGCGACAGGGTTGGCATCAGGAAACACCATATATTTT.